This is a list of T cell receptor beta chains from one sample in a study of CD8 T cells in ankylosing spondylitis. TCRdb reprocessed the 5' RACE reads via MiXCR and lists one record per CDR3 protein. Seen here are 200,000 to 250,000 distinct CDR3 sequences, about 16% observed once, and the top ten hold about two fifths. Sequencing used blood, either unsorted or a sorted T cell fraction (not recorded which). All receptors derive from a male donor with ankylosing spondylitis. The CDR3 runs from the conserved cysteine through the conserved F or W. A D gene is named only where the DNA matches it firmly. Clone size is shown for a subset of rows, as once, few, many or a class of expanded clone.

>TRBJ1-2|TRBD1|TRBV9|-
TGTGCCAGCAGCGTAGCCCGGGACAGTTCATACGGCTACACCTTC
CASSVARDSSYGYTF
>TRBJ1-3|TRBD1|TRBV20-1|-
TGCTATCCAGGGGGATCAGGAAACACCATATATTTT
CYPGGSGNTIYF
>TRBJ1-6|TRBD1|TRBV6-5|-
TGTGCCAGCAGTTACACCGACAGGGGTGGTTCACCCCTCCACTTT
CASSYTDRGGSPLHF
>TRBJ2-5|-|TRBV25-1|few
TGTGCCAGCAACAGGGGAGGAGAGACCCAGTACTTC
CASNRGGETQYF
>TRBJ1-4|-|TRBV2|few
TGTGCCAGCAGTGCGACAGCGGGACTAAATGAAAAACTGTTTTTT
CASSATAGLNEKLFF
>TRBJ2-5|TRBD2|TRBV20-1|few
TGCAGTGGTAGGCCTAGCGGGGTTTTCCAAGAGACCCAGTACTTC
CSGRPSGVFQETQYF
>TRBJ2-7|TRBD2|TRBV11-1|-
TGTGCCAGCAGCCCCCTCAATGGGGGGGCCTACGAGCAGTACTTC
CASSPLNGGAYEQYF
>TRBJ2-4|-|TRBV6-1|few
TGTGCCAGCAGCTCAGGACCCGAGATCGGGTGGGGGTACTTC
CASSSGPEIGWGYF
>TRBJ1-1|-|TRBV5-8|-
TGTGCCAGCAGCTTGGGGTGGGGCTTCAACACTGAAGCTTTCTTT
CASSLGWGFNTEAFF
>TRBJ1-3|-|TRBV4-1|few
TGCGCCAGCAGCCCGGGACCCAACTCTGGAAACACCATATATTTT
CASSPGPNSGNTIYF
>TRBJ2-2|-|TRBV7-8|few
TGTGCCAGCAGCCTGTGGGGGGGGCGCGGGACCGGGGAGCTGTTTTTT
CASSLWGGRGTGELFF
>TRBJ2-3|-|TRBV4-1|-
TGCGCCAGCAGCCGGACTCTGACAGATACGCAGTATTTT
CASSRTLTDTQYF
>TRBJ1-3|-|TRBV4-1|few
TGCGCCAGCAGCCAAGTGACCGCGTCTGGAAACACCATATATTTT
CASSQVTASGNTIYF
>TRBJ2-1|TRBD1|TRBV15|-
TGTGCCACCAGCAGCAAAAAGACAGGGGGCGACGGTACGGGGAATGAGCAGTTCTTC
CATSSKKTGGDGTGNEQFF
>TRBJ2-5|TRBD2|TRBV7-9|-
TGTGCCAGCGGCTGGGACGGGACTAGCGGAGAAGAGACCCAGTACTTC
CASGWDGTSGEETQYF
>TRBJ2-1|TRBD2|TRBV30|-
TGTGCCGTAGAGACTAGCGGGAGCCTTGATGAGCAGTTCTTC
CAVETSGSLDEQFF
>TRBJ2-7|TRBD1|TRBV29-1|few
TGCAGCGTCCCGGGACAGGGGACCTACGAGCAGTACTTC
CSVPGQGTYEQYF
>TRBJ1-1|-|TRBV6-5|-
TGTGCCAGCAGTTACTCCGGGGCCTCGGCAGCTTTCTTT
CASSYSGASAAFF
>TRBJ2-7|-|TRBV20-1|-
TGCAGTGCTAGAAGTCTTGGGGCGTCCTACGAGCAGTACTTC
CSARSLGASYEQYF
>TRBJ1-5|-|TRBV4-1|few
TGCGCCAGCAGCCAAGGCAGCTACAATCAGCCCCAGCATTTT
CASSQGSYNQPQHF
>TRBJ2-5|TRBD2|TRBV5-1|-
TGCGCCAGCAGCCCCGGGGGGGGAGAGACCCAGTACTTC
CASSPGGGETQYF
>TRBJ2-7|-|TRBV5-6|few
TGTGCCAGCAGCCACAGGACAGCATACGAGCAGTACTTC
CASSHRTAYEQYF
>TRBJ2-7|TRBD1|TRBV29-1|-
TGCAGCGTCACCGGGACAGCCGGCGAGCAGTACTTC
CSVTGTAGEQYF
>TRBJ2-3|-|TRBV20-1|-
TGCAGTGCAATCCCCCCGCGGGCCGCCACAGATACGCAGTATTTT
CSAIPPRAATDTQYF
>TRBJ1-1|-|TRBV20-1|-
TGCAGTGCTAGAGATTTGGGGAACACTGAAGCTTTCTTT
CSARDLGNTEAFF
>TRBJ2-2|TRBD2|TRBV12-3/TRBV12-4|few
TGTGCCAGCAGCCCCGCTGCTAGCGGGCACACCGGGGAGCTGTTTTTT
CASSPAASGHTGELFF
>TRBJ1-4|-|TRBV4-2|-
TGTGCCAGCAGCCGAGATCCAGGGTTCGGCGAAAAACTGTTTTTT
CASSRDPGFGEKLFF
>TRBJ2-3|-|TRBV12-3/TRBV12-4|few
TGTGCCAGCAGTTTAGCGGGGATGAACACAGATACGCAGTATTTT
CASSLAGMNTDTQYF
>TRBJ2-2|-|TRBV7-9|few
TGTGCCAGCAGCGACGTAGACACCGGGGAGCTGTTTTTT
CASSDVDTGELFF
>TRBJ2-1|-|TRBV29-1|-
TGCAGCGTCCGGGAAGACAGTGATACTGGCAATGAGCAGTTCTTC
CSVREDSDTGNEQFF
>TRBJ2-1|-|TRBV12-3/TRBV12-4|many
TGTGCCAGCAGGCCACAGGGTTACAATGAGCAGTTCTTC
CASRPQGYNEQFF
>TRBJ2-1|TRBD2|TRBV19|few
TGTGCCAGTATCGGCAGCGGGAGGGGCTCCTACAATGAGCAGTTCTTC
CASIGSGRGSYNEQFF